This entry features one T cell receptor beta chain sequence. A second PCR, run for 7 to 11 cycles, used a sample-barcoded 5' primer plus a J-beta primer mix. TCRdb re-called the 5' RACE reads through MiXCR, storing one row per CDR3 protein. Of 1.5 million to 2 million distinct CDR3 sequences in the sample, roughly 28% were seen once. V shed 6 bases and J shed 3 bases, with 14 bases lying between them. This CDR3 contains 14 residues. The sample belongs to a study of blood T cells in healthy people across ages. The sequence came from a woman in her twenties or thirties in good health. V gene TRBV12-3 or TRBV12-4 combines with J gene TRBJ1-1; D is possibly TRBD1 (5 bases). The sequencing sample was made of blood. The CDR3 DNA is TGTGCCAGCAGCCTCTCAGGGATTCACACTGAAGCTTTCTTT. It yields the protein CASSLSGIHTEAFF.